This T cell receptor (beta chain) stems from a study of early T cells in non-severe SARS-CoV-2 infection. Study as a whole: Unsorted whole blood bulk RNA was sequenced, with unpaired chains. Whole-study findings and limits: Matching results from VDJdb favored anti-spike CD8 responses, leaving private and CD4 specificities undetected.

This clonotype was seen ten or more times. Its antigen is undetermined. As part of library construction, unique molecular identifiers were attached to individual cDNA molecules. Each CDR3 protein is one row after TCRdb ran MiXCR on the 5' RACE reads. The sample holds fewer than 80,000 distinct CDR3 sequences, 3.5% to 6% seen once. CDR1 and CDR2 (germline): SGHAT, FQNNGV. Trimming at V came to 1 base and at J to 7 bases, leaving 4 bases not matched to a gene. The CDR3 is 14 residues long. The source was whole blood, collected at baseline. V gene TRBV11-2 combines with J gene TRBJ2-3, with 8 bases lining up with TRBD2. This clonotype originated in an adult who was a healthcare worker with PCR-confirmed SARS-CoV-2 infection or an uninfected control (not recorded which). The donor label of this sample is uncertain. CDR3 sequence (DNA): TGTGCCAGCAGCTTAGGAACTAGCGGCTATACGCAGTATTTT. Translated, it gives CASSLGTSGYTQYF.